This entry concerns a single T cell receptor (beta chain). The CDR3 consists of 14 residues. This entry belongs to a study of esophageal squamous cell carcinoma under preoperative chemotherapy. The wider study: Samples included peripheral blood T cells as well as tumor-infiltrating lymphocytes.

TCRdb ran MiXCR on the PCR reads and lists one entry per CDR3 protein. The profile covers 10,000 to 15,000 distinct CDR3 sequences, with around half appearing a single time and approximately 15% taken by the ten largest. As to time point: before preoperative PTX-NDP chemotherapy. This chain joins TRBV12-3 or TRBV12-4 and TRBJ2-1, with 7 bases identical to TRBD1. The J call is in doubt because the DNA end fits TRBJ2-5 better. Sample acquisition took place from a patient given preoperative chemotherapy. The receptor was isolated from a human donor with esophageal squamous cell carcinoma. The donor label of this sample is uncertain. The CDR3 coding sequence is TGTGCCAGCAGTCAGGGATCAGGGGGAGAGACCCAGTACTTC. Its translation is CASSQGSGGETQYF.